This TCR beta chain emerged from a study of identical twins. V was clipped by 0 bases and J by 0 bases, with 8 bases between them. The CDR3 length is 16 residues. General study points: Abundant beta clonotypes from cord blood bore fewer insertions; memory repertoires lacked this pattern.

Ten or more counts support this clonotype. Its antigen is undetermined. TCRdb fed the 5' RACE reads into MiXCR, producing one record per CDR3 protein. The sample consists of hundreds of thousands of distinct CDR3 sequences, approximately 9% of them appearing once. Each donor was a healthy Caucasian. The sample was also linked to a second study, of yellow fever vaccine responses in identical twins. That study reports: Twin vaccine T cell responses reportedly seemed partly convergent, partly personalized.

The V call is TRBV12-3 or TRBV12-4, the J call TRBJ1-4, with D perhaps TRBD1 (5 bases). The source of this sequence is a young woman in good health. Sequences were obtained from PBMCs. CDR3 sequence: CASSLAVGATNEKLFF. The CDR3 DNA follows: TGTGCCAGCAGTTTAGCGGTGGGGGCAACTAATGAAAAACTGTTTTTT.